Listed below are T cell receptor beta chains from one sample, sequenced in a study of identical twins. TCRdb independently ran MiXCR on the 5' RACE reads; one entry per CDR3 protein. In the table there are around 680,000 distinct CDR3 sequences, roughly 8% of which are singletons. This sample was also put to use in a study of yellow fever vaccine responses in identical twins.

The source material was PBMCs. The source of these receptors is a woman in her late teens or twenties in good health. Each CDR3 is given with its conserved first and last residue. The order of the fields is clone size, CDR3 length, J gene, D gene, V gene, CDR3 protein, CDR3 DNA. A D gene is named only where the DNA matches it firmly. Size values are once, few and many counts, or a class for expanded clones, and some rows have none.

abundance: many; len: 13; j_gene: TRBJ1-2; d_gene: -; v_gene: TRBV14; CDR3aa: CASRPGANYGYTF; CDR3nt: TGTGCCAGCAGGCCAGGAGCTAACTATGGCTACACCTTC
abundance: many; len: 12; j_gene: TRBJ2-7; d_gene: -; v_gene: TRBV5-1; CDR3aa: CASSLGYYEQYF; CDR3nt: TGCGCCAGCAGCCTGGGATACTACGAGCAGTACTTC
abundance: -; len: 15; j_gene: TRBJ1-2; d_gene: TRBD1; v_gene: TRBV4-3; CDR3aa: CASSQAMTGNYGYTF; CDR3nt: TGCGCCAGCAGCCAAGCCATGACAGGGAACTATGGCTACACCTTC
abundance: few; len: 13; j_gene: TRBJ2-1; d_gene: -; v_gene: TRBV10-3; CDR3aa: CAINGGEYNEQFF; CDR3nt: TGTGCCATCAATGGGGGAGAGTACAATGAGCAGTTCTTC
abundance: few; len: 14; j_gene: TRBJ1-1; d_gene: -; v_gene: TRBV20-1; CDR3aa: CSVHAGGRSTEAFF; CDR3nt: TGCAGTGTCCACGCGGGGGGGCGAAGTACTGAAGCTTTCTTT
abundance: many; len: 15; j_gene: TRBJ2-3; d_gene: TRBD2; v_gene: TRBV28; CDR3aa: CASRTFAGETDTQYF; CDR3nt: TGTGCCAGCAGAACCTTCGCGGGAGAAACAGATACGCAGTATTTT
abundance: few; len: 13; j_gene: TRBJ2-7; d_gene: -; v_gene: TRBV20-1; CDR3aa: CSATQTVSYEQYF; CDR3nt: TGCAGTGCTACGCAGACAGTCTCCTACGAGCAGTACTTC
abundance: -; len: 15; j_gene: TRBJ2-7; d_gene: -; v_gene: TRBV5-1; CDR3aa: CASSLVQDSGVEQYF; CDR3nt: TGCGCCAGCAGCTTGGTTCAGGACAGTGGGGTGGAGCAGTACTTC
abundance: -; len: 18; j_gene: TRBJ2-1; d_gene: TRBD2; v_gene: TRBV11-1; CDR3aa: CASSLARLGTSGPNEQFF; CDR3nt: TGTGCCAGCAGCTTAGCGCGATTAGGGACTAGCGGGCCCAATGAGCAGTTCTTC
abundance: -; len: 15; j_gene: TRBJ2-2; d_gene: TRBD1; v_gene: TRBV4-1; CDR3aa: CASREQGVGTGELFF; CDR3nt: TGCGCCAGCAGAGAACAGGGGGTGGGCACCGGGGAGCTGTTTTTT
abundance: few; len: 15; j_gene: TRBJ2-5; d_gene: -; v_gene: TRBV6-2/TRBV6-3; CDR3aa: CASILRSGRWETQYF; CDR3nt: TGTGCCAGCATACTAAGGTCGGGTCGGTGGGAGACCCAGTACTTC
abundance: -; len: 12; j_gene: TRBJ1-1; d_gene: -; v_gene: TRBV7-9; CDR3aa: CASSLDSFEAFF; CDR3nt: TGTGCCAGCAGCTTAGACAGCTTTGAAGCTTTCTTT
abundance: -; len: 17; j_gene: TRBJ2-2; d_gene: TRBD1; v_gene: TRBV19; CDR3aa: CASSVLRDRGNTGELFF; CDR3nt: TGTGCCAGTAGTGTCCTCCGGGACAGGGGGAACACCGGGGAGCTGTTTTTT
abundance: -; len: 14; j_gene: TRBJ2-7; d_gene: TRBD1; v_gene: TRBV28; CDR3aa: CASRRTGVRYEQYF; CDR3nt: TGTGCCAGCAGACGGACAGGGGTTCGCTACGAGCAGTACTTC
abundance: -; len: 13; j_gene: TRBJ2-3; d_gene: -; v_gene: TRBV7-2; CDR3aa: CASKQGGTDTQYF; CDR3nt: TGTGCCAGCAAACAGGGAGGCACAGATACGCAGTATTTT
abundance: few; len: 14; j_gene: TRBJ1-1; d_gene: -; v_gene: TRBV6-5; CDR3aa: CASSYRATNTEAFF; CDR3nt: TGTGCCAGCAGTTATCGGGCAACGAACACTGAAGCTTTCTTT
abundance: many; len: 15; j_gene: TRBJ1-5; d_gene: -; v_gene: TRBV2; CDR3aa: CASSVGRYSNQPQHF; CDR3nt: TGTGCCAGCAGTGTAGGACGGTATAGCAATCAGCCCCAGCATTTT
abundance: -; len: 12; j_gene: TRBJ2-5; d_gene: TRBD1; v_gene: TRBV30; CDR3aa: CAWSRGPETQYF; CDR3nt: TGTGCCTGGAGCAGGGGGCCGGAGACCCAGTACTTC
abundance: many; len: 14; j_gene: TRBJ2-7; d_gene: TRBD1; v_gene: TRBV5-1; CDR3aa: CASSLKGQGYEQYF; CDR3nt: TGTGCCAGCAGTTTAAAGGGACAGGGCTACGAGCAGTACTTC
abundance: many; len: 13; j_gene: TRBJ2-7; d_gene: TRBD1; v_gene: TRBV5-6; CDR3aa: CASGRGSSYEQYF; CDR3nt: TGTGCCAGCGGCAGGGGGAGCTCCTACGAGCAGTACTTC